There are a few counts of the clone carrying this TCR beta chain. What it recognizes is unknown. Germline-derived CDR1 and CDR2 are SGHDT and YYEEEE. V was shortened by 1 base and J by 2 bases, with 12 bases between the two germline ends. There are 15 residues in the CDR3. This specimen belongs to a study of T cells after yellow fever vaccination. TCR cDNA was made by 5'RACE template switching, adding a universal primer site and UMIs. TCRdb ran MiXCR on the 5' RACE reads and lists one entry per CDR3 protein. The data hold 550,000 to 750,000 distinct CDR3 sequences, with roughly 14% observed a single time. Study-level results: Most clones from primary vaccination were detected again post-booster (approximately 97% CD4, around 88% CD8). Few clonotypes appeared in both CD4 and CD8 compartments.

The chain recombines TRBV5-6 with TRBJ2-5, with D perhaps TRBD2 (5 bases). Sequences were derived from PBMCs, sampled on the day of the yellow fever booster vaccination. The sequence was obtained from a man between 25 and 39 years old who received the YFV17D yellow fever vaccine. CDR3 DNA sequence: TGTGCCAGCAGCTTGTTTCGGCGGACTCAAGAGACCCAGTACTTC. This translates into CASSLFRRTQETQYF.